What follows are 14 T cell receptor beta chains derived from one specimen sequenced in a study of STAT5B mutations in CD4+ large granular lymphocyte leukemia. Profiling relied on immunoSEQ multiplex PCR, and the TCRdb table lists in-frame clones only, not all of them. The table lists tens of thousands of clones, 60% to 80% of them singletons. The specimen sequenced was CD4+ T cells from blood buffy coats. These receptors were collected from a human donor in good health.

This rearrangement joins TRBV7-3 to TRBJ2-2; weak D call: TRBD2 (6 bases). This CDR3 has 17 residues. V gave up 2 bases and J gave up 2 bases, with 15 bases separating them. From germline, CDR1 is SGHTA and CDR2 FQGTGA. CDR3 protein: CASSLWVLAGNTGELFF. CDR3 nucleotides: TGTGCCAGCAGCTTATGGGTGCTCGCGGGAAACACCGGGGAGCTGTTTTTT.

The V gene is TRBV9, the J gene TRBJ1-1; D not resolved. With 2 bases removed from V and 3 bases from J, the gap between germline ends came to 11 bases. Germline assignment: CDR1 SGDLS and CDR2 YYNGEE. There are 14 residues in the CDR3. CDR3 sequence: CASSVAGRDTEAFF. In nucleotides, the CDR3 is TGTGCCAGCAGCGTTGCGGGTCGGGACACTGAAGCTTTCTTT.

The rearrangement uses TRBV29-1 and TRBJ1-1, with D perhaps matching TRBD1 (6 bases). Germline lookup yields CDR1 SQVTM and CDR2 ANQGSEA. The CDR3 is 12 residues long. V lost 7 bases to trimming and J lost 1 base, with 10 bases between them. This chain's CDR3 is CSGRGPNTEAFF. The CDR3, as DNA: TGCAGCGGCCGGGGGCCGAACACTGAAGCTTTCTTT. The full variable domain, its missing parts supplied by reference TRBV29-1 and TRBJ1-1, is SAVISQKPSRDICQRGTSLTIQCQVDSQVTMMFWYRQQPGQSLTLIATANQGSEATYESGFVIDKFPISRPNLTFSTLTVSNMSPEDSSIYLCSGRGPNTEAFFGQGTRLTVV.

The V and J genes are TRBV19 and TRBJ2-5, with a possible D match to TRBD2 (5 bases). This CDR3 has 15 residues. Germline-derived CDR1 and CDR2 are LNHDA and SQIVND (reference sequence). Trimming removed 5 bases from V and 3 bases from J, with 16 bases in between. The CDR3 protein is CASSPRKGAKETQYF. The CDR3 bases are TGTGCCAGTAGTCCCAGAAAGGGAGCGAAAGAGACCCAGTACTTC.

This clone has just a few counts. V gene TRBV7-9 combines with J gene TRBJ2-7, with D possibly being TRBD1 (5 bases). V gave up 5 bases and J gave up 2 bases, with 16 bases separating them. Per the germline V gene, CDR1 is SEHNR and CDR2 is FQNEAQ (reference sequence). CDR3 size: 15 residues. CDR3 amino acids: CASSAVSDTTYEQYV. Here the CDR3 DNA reads TGTGCCAGCAGCGCCGTATCGGACACCACCTACGAGCAGTACGTC.

There are a few counts of this clone. The V call is TRBV2, the J call TRBJ1-1; TRBD1 is a possible D gene (6 bases). Trimming cost V 6 bases and J 4 bases, with 12 bases left between them. The CDR3 has 13 amino acids. Germline CDR1 reads SNHLY; CDR2 reads FYNNEI. The CDR3 sequence: CASRVQGVTEAFF. DNA of the CDR3: TGTGCCAGCAGGGTACAGGGAGTCACTGAAGCTTTCTTT.

The chain employs TRBV27 and TRBJ1-1, with D unresolved. Germline-derived CDR1 and CDR2 are MNHEY and SMNVEV (reference sequence). The CDR3 contains 17 residues. V lost 4 bases and J lost 0, with 18 bases in between. CDR3 in DNA: TGTGCCAGCAGTTCCTGGACGGGCCGAGGGATGAACACTGAAGCTTTCTTT. Protein: CASSSWTGRGMNTEAFF.

A single count supports this clone. V is TRBV5-1 and J is TRBJ2-6, with 8 bases fitting TRBD1. The CDR3 loop spans 15 amino acids. Trimming took 7 bases from V and 0 from J; bases not matched to a gene: 3. Per the germline V gene, CDR1 is SGHRS and CDR2 is YFSETQ. The CDR3 region has the DNA TGCGCCAGCCGGGACAGGAGCTCTGGGGCCAACGTCCTGACTTTC. It is translated as CASRDRSSGANVLTF. Drawing the rest from reference TRBV5-1 and TRBJ2-6, the complete variable domain is KAGVTQTPRYLIKTRGQQVTLSCSPISGHRSVSWYQQTPGQGLQFLFEYFSETQRNKGNFPGRFSGRQFSNSRSEMNVSTLELGDSALYLCASRDRSSGANVLTFGAGSRLTVL.

The J gene is TRBJ2-3, the V gene TRBV11-2; 11 positions agree with TRBD1. This CDR3 region has 15 residues. J lost 3 bases, V lost 5 bases, and 4 bases had no gene match. Germline V gene lookup returns CDR1 SGHAT and CDR2 FQNNGV. The CDR3 bases are TGTGCCAGCAGCACCCGGGACAGGGGGACAGATACGCAGTATTTT. This translates into CASSTRDRGTDTQYF. Using reference TRBV11-2 and TRBJ2-3 for the parts outside the CDR3, the full variable domain is EAGVAQSPRYKIIEKRQSVAFWCNPISGHATLYWYQQILGQGPKLLIQFQNNGVVDDSQLPKDRFSAERLKGVDSTLKIQPAKLEDSAVYLCASSTRDRGTDTQYFGPGTRLTVL.

The chain employs TRBV7-7 and TRBJ1-6, with 7 nucleotides matching TRBD1. The CDR3 is made up of 14 amino acids. The ends lost 5 bases at V and 8 bases at J; junction bases unmatched: 6. Germline values: CDR1 SSHAT, CDR2 FNYEAQ (reference sequence). DNA for the CDR3: TGTGCCAGCAGCCTGACAGGGAGGGATTCACCCCTCCACTTT. Translation gives CASSLTGRDSPLHF.

The rearrangement uses TRBV28 and TRBJ1-2; 9 bases are shared with TRBD1. V trimming: 6 bases; J trimming: 2 bases; junction bases outside the gene matches: 1. The CDR3 length is 13 residues. Germline assignment: CDR1 MDHEN and CDR2 SYDVKM. The CDR3 loop reads CASRGTGNYGYTF. The DNA for the CDR3 is TGTGCCAGCAGGGGGACAGGGAACTATGGCTACACCTTC.

The gene calls are TRBV28 and TRBJ2-7; a possible D gene is TRBD2 (6 bases). This CDR3 region has 15 residues. Per the germline V gene, CDR1 is MDHEN and CDR2 is SYDVKM. V lost 6 bases and J lost 7, with 22 bases in between. CDR3 region: CASSIGGRAGKEQYF. The CDR3 DNA reads TGTGCCAGCAGCATCGGGGGAAGGGCAGGAAAGGAGCAGTACTTC.

This chain connects TRBV9 to TRBJ1-2, with a weak D call TRBD1 (5 bases). Trimming removed 4 bases at V and 10 bases at J, with 17 bases between. Germline V gene sequence: CDR1 SGDLS, CDR2 YYNGEE. This CDR3 spans 13 amino acids. The CDR3 DNA is TGTGCCAGCAGCTTACCGTCGACAGACTACTACACCTTC. Residues: CASSLPSTDYYTF.

The CDR3, as DNA: TGTGCCAGCAGCCAAACCTCCGATGGGGCCTACAATGAGCAGTTCTTC. Its protein is CASSQTSDGAYNEQFF. V is TRBV7-2 and J is TRBJ2-1; no firm D call. Per the germline V gene, CDR1 is SGHTA and CDR2 is FQGNSA. This CDR3 has 16 amino acids. Deletions cut 5 bases from V and 2 bases from J, with 16 bases between. The full variable domain, with the rest looked up from reference TRBV7-2 and TRBJ2-1, is GAGVSQSPSNKVTEKGKDVELRCDPISGHTALYWYRQSLGQGLEFLIYFQGNSAPDKSGLPSDRFSAERTGGSVSTLTIQRTQQEDSAVYLCASSQTSDGAYNEQFFGPGTRLTVL.